This T cell receptor (beta chain) came from a study of T cell responses to AZD1222 COVID-19 vaccine. Trimming removed 4 bases at V and 2 bases at J, with 12 bases between. The germline gives CDR1 LGHNA, CDR2 YNFKEQ. The CDR3 loop spans 14 amino acids. About this clone itself: Its target is not known.

Study results and limitations: Dominant CD4 TCR responses targeted spike regions 160-218 and 743-854.

The assay was immunoSEQ multiplex PCR, and TCRdb's table has in-frame clones only and misses some. The sample records about 100,000 clones, approximately 90% being singletons. V gene TRBV4-2 combines with J gene TRBJ2-7; D remains ambiguous. This sample comprised peripheral blood, obtained on day 0 of AZD1222 vaccination. The receptor was isolated from an adult in good health. The chain's CDR3 is CASSPLGKTYEQYF. As DNA, the CDR3 is TGTGCCAGCAGCCCCTTGGGGAAAACCTACGAGCAGTACTTC.